This TCR beta chain was obtained from a study of CD8 T cells in ankylosing spondylitis. Study findings and constraints: Clones linked to the disease showed a CD8+ phenotype. They occurred at relatively low frequencies in peripheral blood.

Regarding this clonotype: As yet, its antigen is unknown.

The germline CDR1 and CDR2 sequences are SGHAT and FQNNGV. The V gene lost 7 bases and the J gene lost 2 bases, with 16 bases spanning the gap. CDR3 length: 15 residues. In making TCR beta libraries, quantitative 5'-RACE with molecular barcodes was used. From the 5' RACE reads, TCRdb called clonotypes with MiXCR, one entry per CDR3 protein. The sample includes 150,000 or so distinct CDR3 sequences, under 14% seen only once; the top ten take 25% to 35%. Sequencing was performed on blood, either unsorted or a sorted T cell fraction (not recorded which). The chain links TRBV11-2 to TRBJ2-3, with D uncertain. This TCR derives from a male donor with ankylosing spondylitis or in good health (not recorded which). For the CDR3, the DNA is TGTGCCAGCATCACAAACCCGTACCCCACAGATACGCAGTATTTT. It codes for CASITNPYPTDTQYF.